A selection of T cell receptor beta chains follows, all from one sample in a study of shared clonotypes between healthy human individuals. Here immunoSEQ multiplex PCR was the method, and the copy in TCRdb shows in-frame clones only, minus some. The sample records more than 2,000,000 clones, over 90% being singletons. The sequencing input was naive CD4+ T cells from PBMCs. These receptors all stem from a man aged 18 to 35 in good health. Some clones in this sample may be carry-over from other donors' samples. Both conserved end residues are part of each CDR3. D genes are given only for firm matches. Clone size is stated in some rows and not others, as once, few, many or a class when expanded.

D: -
size: once
V: TRBV19
length: 11
J: TRBJ2-5
DNA: TGTGCCAGTAGTTTGCGGGAGACCCAGTACTTC
CDR3: CASSLRETQYF

D: -
size: -
V: TRBV6-1
length: 12
J: TRBJ2-7
DNA: TGTGCCAGCATGGCGGATGCCTACGAGCAGTACTTC
CDR3: CASMADAYEQYF

D: TRBD1
size: -
V: TRBV5-1
length: 16
J: TRBJ2-1
DNA: TGCGCCAGCAGCTTTGGACAGGGGCCTATATTCCACGAGCAGTTCTTC
CDR3: CASSFGQGPIFHEQFF

D: TRBD2
size: -
V: TRBV28
length: 16
J: TRBJ2-7
DNA: TGTGCCAGCGGGACACAAGGGCTAGCGGGATCCTACGAGCAGTACTTC
CDR3: CASGTQGLAGSYEQYF

D: -
size: -
V: TRBV5-1
length: 14
J: TRBJ1-1
DNA: TGCGCCAGCAGCTTACAGGGAGGGGACACTGAAGCTTTCTTT
CDR3: CASSLQGGDTEAFF

D: TRBD2
size: -
V: TRBV13
length: 14
J: TRBJ2-7
DNA: TGTGCCAGCCGTACTGCGGGAGCGGCCGGCGAGCAGTACTTC
CDR3: CASRTAGAAGEQYF

D: -
size: -
V: TRBV6-1
length: 13
J: TRBJ2-1
DNA: TGTGCCAGCAGATCGGACATATACAATGAGCAGTTCTTC
CDR3: CASRSDIYNEQFF

D: TRBD1
size: -
V: TRBV2
length: 13
J: TRBJ2-2
DNA: TGTGCCAGCAGGGGACAGGGGACCGGGGAGCTGTTTTTT
CDR3: CASRGQGTGELFF

D: TRBD2
size: -
V: TRBV5-4
length: 14
J: TRBJ2-7
DNA: TGTGCCAGCAGCGACCAGAGCGGGAGCCCCGAGCAGTACTTC
CDR3: CASSDQSGSPEQYF

D: -
size: -
V: TRBV7-2
length: 15
J: TRBJ2-5
DNA: TGTGCCAGCACCTCCTTCATGACTGGAGCCGGGACCCAGTACTTC
CDR3: CASTSFMTGAGTQYF

D: -
size: -
V: TRBV27
length: 14
J: TRBJ2-2
DNA: TGTGCCAGCAGCCGAAAGCGGACCACCGGGGAGCTGTTTTTT
CDR3: CASSRKRTTGELFF

D: -
size: -
V: TRBV21-1
length: 18
J: TRBJ2-7
DNA: TGTGCCAGCAGTCTCCCTGAGCTAGCGGGAGGGCCGTCCTACGAGCAGTACTTC
CDR3: CASSLPELAGGPSYEQYF

D: TRBD2
size: -
V: TRBV9
length: 14
J: TRBJ2-5
DNA: TGTGCCAGCAGCTTTAGCGGGAGGGAAGAGACCCAGTACTTC
CDR3: CASSFSGREETQYF

D: -
size: -
V: TRBV5-5
length: 14
J: TRBJ2-7
DNA: TGTGCCAGCAGCCGACAAGGGCCAGCGAACGAGCAGTACTTC
CDR3: CASSRQGPANEQYF

D: TRBD1
size: -
V: TRBV9
length: 17
J: TRBJ2-7
DNA: TGTGCCAGCAGCCCAGGGGGTGGGAACAGACTCTCCTACGAGCAGTACTTC
CDR3: CASSPGGGNRLSYEQYF

D: -
size: -
V: TRBV18
length: 14
J: TRBJ2-7
DNA: TGTGCCAGCTCACCAGGTAGGGGAATCTACGAGCAGTACTTC
CDR3: CASSPGRGIYEQYF

D: -
size: -
V: TRBV6-1
length: 15
J: TRBJ1-2
DNA: TGTGCCAGCAGTAACCAAGGGCCATTCAACTATGGCTACACCTTC
CDR3: CASSNQGPFNYGYTF

D: -
size: -
V: TRBV11-2
length: 16
J: TRBJ2-4
DNA: TGTGCCAGCAGCCCCTGGCGGGATAGAGCCAAAAACATTCAGTACTTC
CDR3: CASSPWRDRAKNIQYF

D: -
size: -
V: TRBV5-6
length: 13
J: TRBJ2-1
DNA: TGTGCCAGCAGCTTGTGGACCGTCAATGAGCAGTTCTTC
CDR3: CASSLWTVNEQFF

D: TRBD1
size: -
V: TRBV28
length: 14
J: TRBJ2-7
DNA: TGTGCCAGCAGGGGGACAGGCACTGCCTACGAGCAGTACTTC
CDR3: CASRGTGTAYEQYF

D: TRBD1
size: -
V: TRBV28
length: 16
J: TRBJ1-4
DNA: TGTGCCAGCAGTGGAAAAACAGGGGGTACTGGTGAAAAACTGTTTTTT
CDR3: CASSGKTGGTGEKLFF

D: -
size: once
V: TRBV28
length: 14
J: TRBJ2-3
DNA: TGTGCCAGCAGCAGGGGACCTCGCACAGATACGCAGTATTTT
CDR3: CASSRGPRTDTQYF

D: -
size: -
V: TRBV28
length: 14
J: TRBJ1-1
DNA: TGTGCCAGCAGTCTAACGCGAGGGGACACTGAAGCTTTCTTT
CDR3: CASSLTRGDTEAFF

D: -
size: -
V: TRBV6-6
length: 16
J: TRBJ2-6
DNA: TGTGCCAGCAGTTATTTACGGAGCTCTGGGGCCAACGTCCTGACTTTC
CDR3: CASSYLRSSGANVLTF